A selection of T cell receptor beta chains follows, all from one sample in a study of lymphopenia after photon versus proton radiotherapy. TCRdb's table, derived via immunoSEQ multiplex PCR, lists solely in-frame clones and lacks some. The table has 29,000 or so clones, about nine tenths seen once. This specimen was peripheral blood, taken from a patient treated with proton-based radiotherapy. These TCRs come from a woman aged 55-69 years with cholangiocarcinoma. Some clones in this sample may be carry-over from other donors' samples. CDR3s leave out the opening cysteine and the closing phenylalanine or tryptophan.

TRBV18	ASSPTTDYGYT
TRBV5-1	ASSLAGLAGSDEQF
TRBV6-5	ASSYGSGMNTEAF
TRBV7-2	ASSLGVRAQETQY
TRBV7-9	ASSLGAGGGTEAF
TRBV6-1	ASSEARAFIEKLF
TRBV7-3	ASSLPTGAGANVLT
TRBV5-8	ASSFPSNPNYGYT
TRBV27	ASSQPRDGGMDTQY
TRBV2	ASGPAGEQF
TRBV5-6	ASSGGREGQTDTQY
TRBV2	ASSGPSSNTGELF
TRBV9	ASSHVAGGRGDTQY
TRBV19	ASSKQGGETQY
TRBV11-2	ASSFRSGDPQH
TRBV6-5	ASSSQTNTQY
TRBV5-1	ASSLPTGTPFNEQF
TRBV7-8	ASRTIPGTTGELF
TRBV4-1	ASSVTGTGAGGTEAF
TRBV19	ASSVASGRGEQF
TRBV21-1	ASTIFGRRETQY
TRBV25-1	ASSDRQGRYEQY
TRBV30	AWSVRGYEQY
TRBV5-4	ASSLGGGDSNQPQH
TRBV27	ASSFNGASNTGELF
TRBV11-2	ASSLGLGGGGYT
TRBV18	ASSHSTGWLNEQF
TRBV7-9	ASSPTGLAGSTDTQY
TRBV5-1	ASSSWGTNTGELF
TRBV27	ASRQPGETQY
TRBV5-1	ASSRGPRGSYNEQF
TRBV18	ASSPGEGIYYGYT
TRBV18	ASSPTNQETQY
TRBV7-9	ATETEFYEQY
TRBV5-4	ASSLGVLEKLF
TRBV15	ATSRTTGGASGYT
TRBV7-3	ASSLTGGDTEAF
TRBV18	ASSPGIQGDTQY
TRBV4-1	ASSQRPRQVYNEQF
TRBV18	ASSRDREKLF
TRBV6-5	ASYYRDRGRGGYT
TRBV7-9	ASRSPAGGETQY
TRBV20-1	SAPIHEKLF
TRBV7-3	ASSLTVLEPSSSYNEQF
TRBV5-5	ASSLEASLYGYT
TRBV7-2	ASSLAASSSYNEQF
TRBV18	ASSPGLGADTQY
TRBV7-8	ASSLRRGGMNTEAF
TRBV19	ASSIEGQGLYNEQF
TRBV16	ASSQSILLGETQY
TRBV5-4	ASSRQEGDNSPLH
TRBV29-1	SVAGTGNQETQY